The 19 T cell receptor beta chains below come from one sample, sequenced in a study of cytotoxic CD8 clonotypes in ibrutinib-treated CLL. TCRdb keeps only in-frame clones here, not all; method: immunoSEQ multiplex PCR. The sample lists over 120,000 clones; around 76% were seen once. Sequencing was performed on PBMCs, taken after 24 months of ibrutinib treatment. Receptors were obtained from a human donor with chronic lymphocytic leukemia.

The chain joins TRBV30 to TRBJ2-5; either TRBD1 or TRBD2 may supply D (5 bases each). Germline V gene lookup returns CDR1 GTSNPN and CDR2 SVGIG (reference sequence). V lost 5 bases and J lost 4, with 17 bases in between. The CDR3 is 14 amino acids. CDR3 residues: CAWGPGPRPETQYF. The CDR3, as DNA: TGTGCCTGGGGGCCGGGGCCCAGGCCAGAGACCCAGTACTTC.

This chain links TRBV7-3 with TRBJ2-7, with 8 bases lining up with TRBD1. J gave up 7 bases and V 0 bases, and 5 bases lay outside the gene matches. CDR1 and CDR2 from the germline V gene are SGHTA and FQGTGA. This CDR3 is built from 14 residues. The CDR3 coding sequence is TGTGCCAGCAGCTTAACCCGGACAGGGAGGGAGCAGTACTTC. Its protein product is CASSLTRTGREQYF.

The genes are TRBV13 and TRBJ1-1, with D hard to call. The germline gives CDR1 PRHDT, CDR2 FYEKMQ (reference sequence). This CDR3 has 12 residues. V was shortened by 3 bases and J by 4 bases, with 6 bases between the two germline ends. This CDR3 is CASSLATTEAFF. CDR3 bases: TGTGCCAGCAGCTTGGCCACCACTGAAGCTTTCTTT.

The chain joins TRBV19 to TRBJ2-7; 8 positions agree with TRBD1. The V gene end was trimmed by 0 bases and the J gene end by 3 bases; junction bases not matched to a gene: 7. CDR3 size: 16 residues. CDR1 and CDR2 (germline): LNHDA, SQIVND (reference sequence). In nucleotides, the CDR3 is TGTGCCAGTAGTATAGAAGGGGCGACAGGGGTCTACGAGCAGTACTTC. It specifies CASSIEGATGVYEQYF.

Worth noting for this clone: A much larger clone sits a single nucleotide away, making a read error possible. The chain has TRBV7-8 and TRBJ1-1; D call uncertain. V was shortened by 3 bases and J by 1 base, with 6 bases between the two germline ends. The CDR3 runs to 13 residues. The germline V gene has CDR1 SGHVS and CDR2 FQNEAQ. The CDR3 protein is CASSFSPNTEAFF. The CDR3 DNA follows: TGTGCCAGCAGCTTTTCCCCGAACACTGAAGCTTTCTTT.

This rearrangement joins TRBV9 to TRBJ1-2; 8 positions match TRBD1. This CDR3 has 15 residues. Germline V CDR1 and CDR2: SGDLS, YYNGEE. Trimming took 3 bases from V and 3 from J; bases not matched to a gene: 7. Here the CDR3 DNA reads TGTGCCAGCAGCGGAGCGCAGGGGGCACACTATGGCTACACCTTC. The encoded protein is CASSGAQGAHYGYTF. Drawing the rest from reference TRBV9 and TRBJ1-2, the complete variable domain is DSGVTQTPKHLITATGQRVTLRCSPRSGDLSVYWYQQSLDQGLQFLIQYYNGEERAKGNILERFSAQQFPDLHSELNLSSLELGDSALYFCASSGAQGAHYGYTFGSGTRLTVV.

The V call is TRBV6-1, the J call TRBJ2-7; 8 bases agree with TRBD2. This CDR3 is 13 amino acids long. Trimming removed 6 bases from V and 7 bases from J; junction bases left unmatched: 8. Germline values: CDR1 MNHNS, CDR2 SASEGT. Here the CDR3 reads CASSHGLAWEQYF. The DNA of the CDR3 is TGTGCCAGCAGCCACGGACTAGCTTGGGAGCAGTACTTC.

The V call is TRBV30, the J call TRBJ2-4, with D possibly TRBD2 on 7 matching bases. V lost 2 bases to trimming and J lost 0 bases, with 11 bases between them. This CDR3 has 15 amino acids. The V gene's germline CDR1 is GTSNPN and CDR2 SVGIG (reference sequence). Written as DNA, the CDR3 is TGTGCCTGGAGTTCGGGGGGCATAGCCAAAAACATTCAGTACTTC. It codes for CAWSSGGIAKNIQYF.

The CDR3 loop reads CAITPDRHNEQFF. The CDR3 DNA is TGTGCCATCACCCCGGACCGCCACAATGAGCAGTTCTTC. The V gene is TRBV10-3, the J gene TRBJ2-1; no clear D. V was shortened by 7 bases and J by 5 bases, with 12 bases between the two germline ends. CDR1 is ENHRY, CDR2 SYGVKD, per germline. The CDR3 extends over 13 amino acids.

This clone turned up a few times. J is TRBJ2-7 and V is TRBV19, with D perhaps matching TRBD2 (5 bases). There are 14 residues in the CDR3. Germline V CDR1 and CDR2: LNHDA, SQIVND (reference sequence). Trimming removed 3 bases from V and 3 bases from J, with 12 bases in between. Here the CDR3 reads CASSIGNQHYEQYF. The CDR3 DNA reads TGTGCCAGTAGTATCGGGAATCAACACTACGAGCAGTACTTC.

The chain recombines TRBV25-1 with TRBJ2-5; 7 bases map to TRBD2. The trim removed 1 base at V and 2 bases at J, leaving 4 bases unmatched. The CDR3 loop spans 15 amino acids. Germline CDR1 is MGHDK and CDR2 is SYGVNS. The CDR3 coding sequence is TGTGCCAGCAGTGAATGGAGACTAGCTCAAGAGACCCAGTACTTC. It translates to CASSEWRLAQETQYF.

The J gene is TRBJ1-4, the V gene TRBV7-2; 7 bases align to TRBD1. CDR3 length equals 13 residues. CDR1 and CDR2 from the germline V gene are SGHTA and FQGNSA. J was trimmed by 7 bases and V by 4 bases; bases with no gene match: 3. DNA for the CDR3: TGTGCCAGCAGCTGGGACAGCGGTGAAAAACTGTTTTTT. It specifies CASSWDSGEKLFF.

The chain recombines TRBV10-1 with TRBJ2-1, with D tentatively TRBD2 (6 bases). Germline CDR1 is WNHNN and CDR2 is SYGVQD (reference sequence). V lost 4 bases to trimming and J lost 10 bases, with 17 bases between them. This CDR3 contains 14 residues. The CDR3 here is CASSGRGGKGEQFF. CDR3 DNA sequence: TGCGCCAGCAGTGGACGGGGCGGGAAGGGAGAGCAGTTCTTC.

The chain links TRBV5-5 to TRBJ1-5; D gene unclear. CDR1 SGHKS and CDR2 YYEKEE come from the germline V gene (reference sequence). The CDR3 totals 12 residues. V shed 3 bases and J shed 9 bases, with 10 bases lying between them. The CDR3 coding sequence is TGTGCCAGCAGCTCGGACGGAGGGCCCCAGCATTTT. Amino acid sequence: CASSSDGGPQHF. The full variable domain, in which reference TRBV5-5 and TRBJ1-5 provide the parts outside the CDR3, is DAGVTQSPTHLIKTRGQQVTLRCSPISGHKSVSWYQQVLGQGPQFIFQYYEKEERGRGNFPDRFSARQFPNYSSELNVNALLLGDSALYLCASSSDGGPQHFGDGTRLSIL.

This rearrangement joins TRBV18 to TRBJ2-5, with D tentatively TRBD1 or TRBD2 (5 bases each). There are 13 residues in the CDR3. Germline loops: CDR1 KGHSH, CDR2 LQKENI. The germline V and J ends were trimmed by 3 bases and 5 bases, with 10 bases remaining between them. For the CDR3, the DNA is TGTGCCAGCTCACCTGGGGGTCATGAGACCCAGTACTTC. Its translation is CASSPGGHETQYF.

J is TRBJ2-1 and V is TRBV7-9; 7 bases are a match to TRBD2. The germline gives CDR1 SEHNR, CDR2 FQNEAQ (reference sequence). The CDR3 covers 15 residues. V lost 1 base to trimming and J lost 2 bases; unmatched junction nucleotides: 2. The chain's CDR3 is CASSLGAGAYNEQFF. The CDR3 nucleotides are TGTGCCAGCAGCTTAGGGGCGGGGGCCTACAATGAGCAGTTCTTC.

V gene TRBV7-3 combines with J gene TRBJ2-3; D is possibly TRBD1 or TRBD2 (6 bases each). Trimming pared 1 base from V and 0 bases from J, leaving 11 bases between. Germline CDR1 and CDR2: SGHTA and FQGTGA. This CDR3 spans 16 amino acids. The CDR3 reads CASSLRGAASTDTQYF. CDR3 nucleotide sequence: TGTGCCAGCAGCTTAAGGGGGGCTGCTAGCACAGATACGCAGTATTTT.

Only one count was recorded for this clone. The rearrangement uses TRBV19 and TRBJ1-2; tentative D call: TRBD1 (5 bases). The germline V and J ends were trimmed by 7 bases and 4 bases, with 22 bases remaining between them. CDR1 is LNHDA, CDR2 SQIVND, per germline (reference sequence). CDR3 length: 16 residues. The CDR3 loop is CASTPLEGRRGYGYTF. Here the CDR3 DNA reads TGTGCCAGTACCCCCCTAGAGGGACGCCGGGGCTATGGCTACACCTTC. The full variable domain, completed using reference TRBV19 and TRBJ1-2, is DGGITQSPKYLFRKEGQNVTLSCEQNLNHDAMYWYRQDPGQGLRLIYYSQIVNDFQKGDIAEGYSVSREKKESFPLTVTSAQKNPTAFYLCASTPLEGRRGYGYTFGSGTRLTVV.

Only a few counts were recorded for this clone. V and J are TRBV6-4 and TRBJ2-1; D perhaps matches TRBD2 (5 bases). V was trimmed by 4 bases and J by 8 bases, leaving 12 bases between them. The CDR3 contains 13 residues. Germline V lookup: CDR1 MRHNA, CDR2 SNTAGT. In DNA, the CDR3 is TGTGCCAGCAGTGCTACCACCGGGGATGAGCAGTTCTTC. The encoded protein is CASSATTGDEQFF.